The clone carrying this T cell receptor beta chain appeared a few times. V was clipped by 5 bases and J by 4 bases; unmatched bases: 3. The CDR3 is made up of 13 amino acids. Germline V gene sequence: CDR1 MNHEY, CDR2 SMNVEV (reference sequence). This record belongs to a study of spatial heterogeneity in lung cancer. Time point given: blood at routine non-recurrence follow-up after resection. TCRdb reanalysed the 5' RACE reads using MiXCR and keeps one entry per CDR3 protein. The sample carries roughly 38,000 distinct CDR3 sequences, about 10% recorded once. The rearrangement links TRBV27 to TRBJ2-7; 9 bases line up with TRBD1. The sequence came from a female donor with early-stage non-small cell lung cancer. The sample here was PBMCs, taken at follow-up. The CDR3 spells CASSHGTGYEQYF. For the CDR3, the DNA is TGTGCCAGCAGTCACGGGACAGGGTACGAGCAGTACTTC.